One and the same sample provided the 4 T cell receptor beta chains below, sequenced in a study of T cell responses to AZD1222 COVID-19 vaccine. TCRdb keeps only in-frame clones here, not all; method: immunoSEQ multiplex PCR. Counted here are about 100,000 clones, less than 90% occurring once; the ten biggest clones make up about 2%. The starting material was peripheral blood, obtained on day 0 of AZD1222 vaccination. The receptor set was obtained from an adult in good health.

The V call is TRBV28, the J call TRBJ1-2, with D perhaps matching TRBD1 (6 bases). Germline lookup yields CDR1 MDHEN and CDR2 SYDVKM. V lost 2 bases and J lost 0, with 13 bases in between. The CDR3 runs to 16 residues. CDR3 region: CASSLVGAASNYGYTF. In nucleotides, the CDR3 is TGTGCCAGCAGTTTAGTGGGGGCCGCTTCTAACTATGGCTACACCTTC.

J is TRBJ2-7 and V is TRBV12-5, with 7 bases that match TRBD2. After removal of 5 bases from V and 4 bases from J, the junction contained 14 bases not matched to a gene. The CDR3 spans 16 residues. Germline V gene data show CDR1 as LGHNT and CDR2 as FRNRAP. CDR3 region: CASGPPGLLRGYEQYF. CDR3 nucleotides: TGTGCTAGTGGTCCCCCGGGACTATTGAGAGGATACGAGCAGTACTTC.

V gene TRBV27 combines with J gene TRBJ2-7; the match to TRBD1 covers 12 bases. CDR1 is MNHEY, CDR2 SMNVEV, per germline (reference sequence). Trimming at V came to 5 bases and at J to 2 bases, leaving 1 base not matched to a gene. The CDR3 has 14 amino acids. The CDR3, as DNA: TGTGCCAGCAGTGGGACAGGGGGCACCTACGAGCAGTACTTC. Its translation is CASSGTGGTYEQYF.

V gene TRBV18 combines with J gene TRBJ2-7, with 7 bases fitting TRBD1. V lost 5 bases and J lost 4; bases outside the gene matches: 11. The CDR3 extends over 15 amino acids. The germline V gene has CDR1 KGHSH and CDR2 LQKENI. The CDR3 coding sequence is TGTGCCAGCTCAACCCCCGGGACAGACGTTTACGAGCAGTACTTC. As protein: CASSTPGTDVYEQYF.